Below are 27 T cell receptor beta chains sequenced from a single sample in a study of blood T cell repertoires in COVID-19. Libraries were prepared by immunoSEQ multiplex PCR; TCRdb keeps only in-frame clonotypes and omits some of them. The table has approximately 25,000 clones, approximately 74% seen once. The sequencing sample was made of peripheral blood. The source of these receptors is a man aged 45-65 years with COVID-19, enrolled during active disease.

The genes are TRBV11-2 and TRBJ2-3; perhaps TRBD2 as D (6 bases). This CDR3 is built from 12 residues. V was trimmed by 5 bases and J by 6 bases, leaving 9 bases between them. CDR1 is SGHAT, CDR2 FQNNGV, per germline. The CDR3 spells CASSRGYDTQYF. CDR3 DNA sequence: TGTGCCAGCAGCCGGGGGTATGATACGCAGTATTTT.

The DNA of the CDR3 is TGCAGCGTTGGGGACTTCAACTCATTTGAAGCTTTCTTT. Translating it yields CSVGDFNSFEAFF. V and J are TRBV29-1 and TRBJ1-1; the D gene is possibly TRBD1 (5 bases). Germline assignment: CDR1 SQVTM and CDR2 ANQGSEA. V lost 4 bases and J 7 bases, leaving 16 bases between the germline ends. The CDR3 is 13 residues long.

The V and J genes are TRBV11-2 and TRBJ2-3; 13 bases are shared with TRBD2. The CDR3 loop spans 16 amino acids. V was clipped by 6 bases and J by 5 bases; unmatched bases: 8. Germline V gives CDR1 SGHAT, CDR2 FQNNGV. CDR3 sequence (DNA): TGTGCCAGCAGTCTCGGGACTAGCGGGATGGTAGATACGCAGTATTTT. This gives the protein CASSLGTSGMVDTQYF.

The chain joins TRBV5-6 to TRBJ2-5; the D gene is possibly TRBD1 (5 bases). Trimming left V 4 bases short and J 0 bases short, with 7 bases between. CDR1 is SGHDT, CDR2 YYEEEE, per germline. The CDR3 consists of 13 residues. CDR3 residues: CASSPGYQETQYF. The CDR3 region has the DNA TGTGCCAGCAGCCCAGGGTACCAAGAGACCCAGTACTTC.

The chain recombines TRBV5-1 with TRBJ2-1; 12 nucleotides line up with TRBD2. Germline CDR1 reads SGHRS; CDR2 reads YFSETQ. J was trimmed by 9 bases and V by 2 bases; bases with no gene match: 3. The CDR3 contains 14 residues. CDR3 amino acids: CASSLTSGGTEQFF. The CDR3 DNA reads TGCGCCAGCAGCTTAACTAGCGGGGGGACTGAGCAGTTCTTC.

The CDR3 sequence: CASSNGLASGELFF. For the CDR3, the DNA is TGTGCCAGCTCGAACGGGCTAGCATCCGGGGAGCTGTTTTTT. The chain combines TRBV27 with TRBJ2-2; possibly TRBD2 for D (5 bases). V lost 8 bases, J lost 6 bases, and 16 bases lay in between. Germline V gives CDR1 MNHEY, CDR2 SMNVEV (reference sequence). This CDR3 comprises 14 residues.

This clone was counted between two and nine times. This sequence joins TRBV9 and TRBJ2-1; weak D call: TRBD1 (6 bases). V was trimmed by 4 bases and J by 0 bases, leaving 17 bases between them. The CDR3 runs to 17 residues. Germline CDR1 is SGDLS and CDR2 is YYNGEE. The CDR3, as DNA: TGTGCCAGCAGCCATCAGTACAGGGCGAGCTCCTACAATGAGCAGTTCTTC. Its translation is CASSHQYRASSYNEQFF.

The rearrangement joins TRBV12-3 or TRBV12-4 to TRBJ2-2; TRBD2 might be the D (5 bases). The CDR3 totals 13 residues. Trimming stripped 6 bases from V and 3 bases from J, with 8 bases between. The DNA for the CDR3 is TGTGCCAGCAGAAAGGAGGACACCGGGGAGCTGTTTTTT. Protein sequence: CASRKEDTGELFF.

This clone has only a few counts. The genes are TRBV7-3 and TRBJ2-3; D unresolved. Trimming removed 2 bases at V and 2 bases at J, with 5 bases between. This CDR3 has 13 amino acids. Germline lookup yields CDR1 SGHTA and CDR2 FQGTGA. The CDR3 DNA reads TGTGCCAGCAGCTTACAGGACACAGATACGCAGTATTTT. Its protein product is CASSLQDTDTQYF. The full variable domain, in which reference TRBV7-3 and TRBJ2-3 provide the parts outside the CDR3, is GAGVSQTPSNKVTEKGKYVELRCDPISGHTALYWYRQSLGQGPEFLIYFQGTGAADDSGLPNDRFFAVRPEGSVSTLKIQRTERGDSAVYLCASSLQDTDTQYFGPGTRLTVL.

This chain uses TRBV6-4 with TRBJ2-3; TRBD2 matches 8 bases. This CDR3 contains 13 residues. The germline gives CDR1 MRHNA, CDR2 SNTAGT. V trimming: 6 bases; J trimming: 5 bases; junction bases outside the gene matches: 4. The CDR3 loop is CASREAGVDTQYF. CDR3 in DNA: TGTGCCAGCAGAGAAGCGGGAGTAGATACGCAGTATTTT.

This chain joins TRBV10-3 and TRBJ2-2; 9 bases are a match to TRBD1. The ends lost 6 bases at V and 1 base at J; junction bases unmatched: 0. This CDR3 contains 14 residues. Germline values: CDR1 ENHRY, CDR2 SYGVKD. The CDR3 nucleotides are TGTGCCATCAGGGACAGGGGGAACACCGGGGAGCTGTTTTTT. Translated: CAIRDRGNTGELFF.

The chain combines TRBV28 with TRBJ2-3; 12 nucleotides line up with TRBD2. The J segment lost 2 bases and the V segment lost 1 base, leaving 10 bases of the junction unmatched. The CDR3 extends over 19 amino acids. Germline V gene sequence: CDR1 MDHEN, CDR2 SYDVKM. This chain's CDR3 is CASSLFPGWTSGVTDTQYF. CDR3 nucleotides: TGTGCCAGCAGTTTATTTCCGGGATGGACTAGCGGGGTCACAGATACGCAGTATTTT.

This clone was seen a handful of times. The V call is TRBV9, the J call TRBJ1-1; D gene unclear. V shed 3 bases and J shed 4 bases, with 16 bases lying between them. This CDR3 is built from 15 residues. CDR1 is SGDLS, CDR2 YYNGEE, per germline. The CDR3, as DNA: TGTGCCAGCAGCGCAAGGCCTGGGGAGGGCACTGAAGCTTTCTTT. It specifies CASSARPGEGTEAFF.

In this sample, this clone turned up once. This chain links TRBV30 with TRBJ1-5; TRBD1 matches 9 bases. The junction had 5 bases not matched to a gene; V was cut back by 6 bases and J by 2 bases. Germline V gene lookup returns CDR1 GTSNPN and CDR2 SVGIG (reference sequence). This CDR3 has 14 amino acids. The CDR3 loop reads CACRGQGGNQPQHF. Written as DNA, the CDR3 is TGTGCCTGTAGGGGACAGGGAGGCAATCAGCCCCAGCATTTT. The full variable domain, rest sourced from reference TRBV30 and TRBJ1-5, is SQTIHQWPATLVQPVGSPLSLECTVEGTSNPNLYWYRQAAGRGLQLLFYSVGIGQISSEVPQNLSASRPQDRQFILSSKKLLLSDSGFYLCACRGQGGNQPQHFGDGTRLSIL.

This chain connects TRBV10-3 to TRBJ1-6; 8 nucleotides line up with TRBD1. CDR1 ENHRY and CDR2 SYGVKD come from the germline V gene. J lost 6 bases, V lost 2 bases, and 3 bases had no gene match. The CDR3 contains 15 residues. CDR3 sequence reads: CAISEDRGFNSPLHF. Written as DNA, the CDR3 is TGTGCCATCAGTGAGGACAGGGGCTTTAATTCACCCCTCCACTTT.

There are a few counts of this clone. V and J are TRBV9 and TRBJ2-7, with D possibly matching TRBD1 (7 bases). The CDR3 is 15 residues long. V was trimmed by 2 bases and J by 7 bases, leaving 19 bases between them. Looked up from germline, CDR1 is SGDLS and CDR2 is YYNGEE. This CDR3 is CASSVGSGGGREQYF. The CDR3 nucleotides are TGTGCCAGCAGCGTGGGGTCAGGGGGAGGACGGGAGCAGTACTTC.

The chain carries TRBV6-5 and TRBJ2-7; TRBD1 matches at 12 bases. Germline V gene lookup returns CDR1 MNHEY and CDR2 SVGAGI. CDR3 length equals 14 residues. The J segment lost 6 bases and the V segment lost 6 bases, leaving 6 bases of the junction unmatched. The CDR3 is CASRPGTGGGEQYF. DNA of the CDR3: TGTGCCAGCAGACCCGGGACAGGGGGCGGCGAGCAGTACTTC.

The gene calls are TRBV6-5 and TRBJ2-1, with 13 positions matching TRBD2. V lost 4 bases and J lost 9; bases outside the gene matches: 6. CDR1 is MNHEY, CDR2 SVGAGI, per germline. This CDR3 comprises 15 residues. The CDR3 is CASSWTSGSGVEQFF. The CDR3 DNA sequence: TGTGCCAGCAGTTGGACTAGCGGGAGTGGTGTTGAGCAGTTCTTC.

This clone appeared a few times. This chain connects TRBV6-5 to TRBJ2-7; 9 nucleotides line up with TRBD1. V dropped 5 bases and J dropped 3; count of bases not matched to a gene: 8. Germline-derived CDR1 and CDR2 are MNHEY and SVGAGI. The CDR3 has 15 residues. In nucleotides, the CDR3 is TGTGCCAGCAGTCAGACGGGACAGGGAAACTACGAGCAGTACTTC. It is translated as CASSQTGQGNYEQYF.

The chain carries TRBV5-6 and TRBJ2-7, with 7 bases lining up with TRBD1. The trim removed 4 bases at V and 0 bases at J, leaving 10 bases unmatched. Germline CDR1 reads SGHDT; CDR2 reads YYEEEE. This CDR3 has 16 amino acids. The CDR3 loop is CASSEGDRFYSYEQYF. The CDR3 DNA reads as TGTGCCAGCAGCGAGGGGGACAGATTTTACTCCTACGAGCAGTACTTC.

The V gene is TRBV30, the J gene TRBJ1-6; TRBD1 might be the D (5 bases). The CDR3 sequence is 16 residues long. The V end was cut by 5 bases, the J end by 4 bases, with 18 bases between. Looked up from germline, CDR1 is GTSNPN and CDR2 is SVGIG (reference sequence). The DNA for the CDR3 is TGTGCCTGGCGCATGGGGCAGCAGATTTATAATTCACCCCTCCACTTT. It yields the protein CAWRMGQQIYNSPLHF.

This chain links TRBV18 with TRBJ1-1, with 7 bases that match TRBD1. Germline CDR1 is KGHSH and CDR2 is LQKENI. Trimming took 6 bases from V and 4 from J; bases not matched to a gene: 5. The CDR3 loop spans 13 amino acids. The DNA for the CDR3 is TGTGCCAGCTCCCCTGACAGGGCCACTGAAGCTTTCTTT. It specifies CASSPDRATEAFF.

The chain recombines TRBV21-1 with TRBJ2-7; the table gives TRBD2 as D, unverified against the DNA. TRBV21-1 is marked as a pseudogene. The CDR3 loop spans 14 amino acids. CDR3 protein: CAIKGGADSYEQYF. The CDR3 region has the DNA TGTGCCATCAAGGGCGGGGCTGATTCCTACGAGCAGTACTTC.

J is TRBJ2-4 and V is TRBV6-2 or TRBV6-3; possible D gene TRBD2, 7 bases. The CDR3 is 16 residues long. Looked up from germline, CDR1 is MNHEY and CDR2 is SVGEGT. Deletions cut 5 bases from V and 1 base from J, with 15 bases between. The chain's CDR3 is CASSRGGVSAKNIQYF. The CDR3 coding sequence is TGTGCCAGCAGTCGAGGGGGGGTGTCGGCCAAAAACATTCAGTACTTC.

The V call is TRBV24-1, the J call TRBJ2-1, with D possibly being TRBD2 (6 bases). This CDR3 has 17 amino acids. With 1 base removed from V and 0 bases from J, the gap between germline ends came to 12 bases. Germline lookup yields CDR1 KGHDR and CDR2 SFDVKD. CDR3 nucleotide sequence: TGTGCCACCAGTGATTTCGGGACCGGGAGCTCCTACAATGAGCAGTTCTTC. Translation gives CATSDFGTGSSYNEQFF.

The rearrangement uses TRBV7-9 and TRBJ1-5; D is perhaps TRBD1 (5 bases). Germline assignment: CDR1 SEHNR and CDR2 FQNEAQ (reference sequence). This CDR3 has 15 amino acids. With 7 bases removed from V and 6 bases from J, the gap between germline ends came to 19 bases. The CDR3 DNA sequence: TGTGCCAGCATGCGGACACCGGTGGGCGGTCAGCCCCAGCATTTT. It translates to CASMRTPVGGQPQHF.

J is TRBJ2-7 and V is TRBV11-3, with TRBD2 matching over 10 bases. Germline CDR1 reads SGHNT; CDR2 reads YENEEA. V lost 1 base and J lost 4; bases outside the gene matches: 4. The CDR3 is 15 residues long. As DNA, the CDR3 is TGTGCCAGCAGCTTAGCAACTAGCGGGACTTACGAGCAGTACTTC. This gives the protein CASSLATSGTYEQYF.